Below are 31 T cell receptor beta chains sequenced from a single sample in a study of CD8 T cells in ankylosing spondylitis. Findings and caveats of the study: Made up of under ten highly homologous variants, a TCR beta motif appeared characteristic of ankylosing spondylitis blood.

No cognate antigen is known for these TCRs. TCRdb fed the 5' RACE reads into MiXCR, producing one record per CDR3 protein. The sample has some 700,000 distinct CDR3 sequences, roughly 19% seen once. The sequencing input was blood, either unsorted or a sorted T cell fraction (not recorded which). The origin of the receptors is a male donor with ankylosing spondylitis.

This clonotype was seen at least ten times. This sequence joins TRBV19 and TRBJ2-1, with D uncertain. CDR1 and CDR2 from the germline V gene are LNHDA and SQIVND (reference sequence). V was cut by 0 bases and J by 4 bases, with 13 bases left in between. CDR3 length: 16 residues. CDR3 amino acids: CASSIDQGWAYNEQFF. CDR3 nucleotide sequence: TGTGCCAGTAGTATAGATCAAGGGTGGGCATACAATGAGCAGTTCTTC. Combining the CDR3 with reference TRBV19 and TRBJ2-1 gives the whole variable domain DGGITQSPKYLFRKEGQNVTLSCEQNLNHDAMYWYRQDPGQGLRLIYYSQIVNDFQKGDIAEGYSVSREKKESFPLTVTSAQKNPTAFYLCASSIDQGWAYNEQFFGPGTRLTVL.

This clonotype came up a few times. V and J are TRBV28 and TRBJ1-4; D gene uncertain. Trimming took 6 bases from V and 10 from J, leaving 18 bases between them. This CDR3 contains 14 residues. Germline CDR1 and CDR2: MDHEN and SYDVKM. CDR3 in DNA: TGTGCCAGCAGCCCAACCTGGGGTGTTGTAAAACTGTTTTTT. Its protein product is CASSPTWGVVKLFF.

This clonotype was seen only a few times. The CDR3 spells CAWSGLGTEYSGTQYF. In DNA, the CDR3 is TGTGCCTGGAGCGGACTGGGGACAGAATACTCCGGGACCCAGTACTTC. The V call is TRBV30, the J call TRBJ2-5, with 7 bases fitting TRBD1. CDR1 GTSNPN and CDR2 SVGIG come from the germline V gene (reference sequence). V was pared by 3 bases and J by 7 bases, with 17 bases of the junction left unmatched. This CDR3 is 16 amino acids long.

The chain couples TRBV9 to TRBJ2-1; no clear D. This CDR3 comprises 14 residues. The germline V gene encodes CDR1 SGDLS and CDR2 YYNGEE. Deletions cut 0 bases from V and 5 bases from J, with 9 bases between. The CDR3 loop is CASSVVPENNEQFF. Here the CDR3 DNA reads TGTGCCAGCAGCGTAGTTCCAGAGAACAATGAGCAGTTCTTC.

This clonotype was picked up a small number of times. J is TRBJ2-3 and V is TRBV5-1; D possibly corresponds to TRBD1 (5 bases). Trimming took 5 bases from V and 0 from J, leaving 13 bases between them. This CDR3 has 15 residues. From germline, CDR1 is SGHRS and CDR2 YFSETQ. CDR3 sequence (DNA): TGCGCCAGCAGTCCAAAAACAGGTAGCACAGATACGCAGTATTTT. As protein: CASSPKTGSTDTQYF.

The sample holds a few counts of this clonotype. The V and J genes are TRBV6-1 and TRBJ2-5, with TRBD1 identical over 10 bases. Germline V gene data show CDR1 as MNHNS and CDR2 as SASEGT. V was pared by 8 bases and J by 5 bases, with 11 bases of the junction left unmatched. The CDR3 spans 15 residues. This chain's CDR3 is CASLPSGTGVETQYF. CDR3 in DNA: TGTGCCAGCCTACCGTCCGGGACAGGGGTCGAGACCCAGTACTTC.

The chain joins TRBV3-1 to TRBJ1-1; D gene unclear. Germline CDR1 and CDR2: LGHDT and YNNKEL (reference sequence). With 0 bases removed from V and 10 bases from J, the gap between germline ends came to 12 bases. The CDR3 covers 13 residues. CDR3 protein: CASSQDASRRAFF. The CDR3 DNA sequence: TGTGCCAGCAGCCAAGATGCGTCAAGGAGAGCTTTCTTT.

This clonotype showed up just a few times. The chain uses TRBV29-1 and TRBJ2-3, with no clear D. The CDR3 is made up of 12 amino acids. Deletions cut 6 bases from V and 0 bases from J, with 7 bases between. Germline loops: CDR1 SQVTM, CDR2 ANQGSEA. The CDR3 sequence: CSVVYSTDTQYF. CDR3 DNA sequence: TGCAGCGTGGTCTACAGCACAGATACGCAGTATTTT.

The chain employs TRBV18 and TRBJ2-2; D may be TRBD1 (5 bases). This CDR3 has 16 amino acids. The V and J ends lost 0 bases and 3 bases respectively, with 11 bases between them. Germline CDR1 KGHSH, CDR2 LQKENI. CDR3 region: CASSPPSRADTGELFF. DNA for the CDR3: TGTGCCAGCTCACCACCGAGCAGGGCGGACACCGGGGAGCTGTTTTTT.

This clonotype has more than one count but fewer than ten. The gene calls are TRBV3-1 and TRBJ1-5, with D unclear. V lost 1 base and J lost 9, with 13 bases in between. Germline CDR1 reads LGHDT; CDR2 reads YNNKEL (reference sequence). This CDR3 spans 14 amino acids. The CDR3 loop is CASSQGLPPAPQHF. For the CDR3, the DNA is TGTGCCAGCAGCCAAGGTCTACCCCCGGCGCCCCAGCATTTT.

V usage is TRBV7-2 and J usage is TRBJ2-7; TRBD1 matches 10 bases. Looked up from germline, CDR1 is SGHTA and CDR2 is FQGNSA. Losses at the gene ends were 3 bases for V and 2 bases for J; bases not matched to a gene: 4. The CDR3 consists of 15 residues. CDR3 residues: CASSLGQGNPYEQYF. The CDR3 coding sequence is TGTGCCAGCAGCTTGGGACAGGGGAATCCCTACGAGCAGTACTTC.

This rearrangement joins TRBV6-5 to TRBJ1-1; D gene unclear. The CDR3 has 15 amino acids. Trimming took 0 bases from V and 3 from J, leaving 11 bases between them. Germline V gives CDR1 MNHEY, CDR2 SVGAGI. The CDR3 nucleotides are TGTGCCAGCAGTTACTCGAGTCTGGGGTACACTGAAGCTTTCTTT. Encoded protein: CASSYSSLGYTEAFF.

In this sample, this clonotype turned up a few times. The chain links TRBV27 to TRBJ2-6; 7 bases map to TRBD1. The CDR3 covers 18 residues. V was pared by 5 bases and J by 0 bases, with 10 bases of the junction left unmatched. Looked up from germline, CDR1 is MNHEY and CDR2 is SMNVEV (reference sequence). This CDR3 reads CASSPRQGGTSGANVLTF. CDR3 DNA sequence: TGTGCCAGCAGTCCTAGACAGGGCGGCACCTCTGGGGCCAACGTCCTGACTTTC. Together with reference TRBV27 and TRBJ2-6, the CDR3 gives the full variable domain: EAQVTQNPRYLITVTGKKLTVTCSQNMNHEYMSWYRQDPGLGLRQIYYSMNVEVTDKGDVPEGYKVSRKEKRNFPLILESPSPNQTSLYFCASSPRQGGTSGANVLTFGAGSRLTVL.

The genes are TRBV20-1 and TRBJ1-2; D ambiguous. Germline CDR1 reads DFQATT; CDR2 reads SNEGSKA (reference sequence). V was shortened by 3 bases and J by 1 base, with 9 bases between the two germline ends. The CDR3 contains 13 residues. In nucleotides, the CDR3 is TGCAGTGCTAGTAAACGCGATAACTATGGCTACACCTTC. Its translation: CSASKRDNYGYTF.

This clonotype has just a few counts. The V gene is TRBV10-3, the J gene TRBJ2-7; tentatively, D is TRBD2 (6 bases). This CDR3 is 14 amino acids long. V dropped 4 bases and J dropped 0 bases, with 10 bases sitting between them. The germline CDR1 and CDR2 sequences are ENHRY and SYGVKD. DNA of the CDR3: TGTGCCATCAGTGCGGCGGGAAACTCCTACGAGCAGTACTTC. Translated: CAISAAGNSYEQYF.

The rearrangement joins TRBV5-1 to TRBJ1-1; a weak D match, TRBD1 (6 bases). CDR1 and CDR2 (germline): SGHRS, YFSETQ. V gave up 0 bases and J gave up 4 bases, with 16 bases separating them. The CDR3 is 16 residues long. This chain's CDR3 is CASSLGVAGGLTEAFF. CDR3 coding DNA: TGCGCCAGCAGCTTGGGAGTTGCGGGGGGCCTCACTGAAGCTTTCTTT. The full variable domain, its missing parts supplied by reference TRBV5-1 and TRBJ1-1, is KAGVTQTPRYLIKTRGQQVTLSCSPISGHRSVSWYQQTPGQGLQFLFEYFSETQRNKGNFPGRFSGRQFSNSRSEMNVSTLELGDSALYLCASSLGVAGGLTEAFFGQGTRLTVV.

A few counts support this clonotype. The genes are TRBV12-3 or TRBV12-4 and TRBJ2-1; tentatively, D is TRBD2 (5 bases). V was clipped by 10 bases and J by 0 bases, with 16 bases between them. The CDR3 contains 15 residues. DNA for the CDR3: TGTGCCATGGCGGGCAGCCCTGTCTCCTACAATGAGCAGTTCTTC. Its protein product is CAMAGSPVSYNEQFF.

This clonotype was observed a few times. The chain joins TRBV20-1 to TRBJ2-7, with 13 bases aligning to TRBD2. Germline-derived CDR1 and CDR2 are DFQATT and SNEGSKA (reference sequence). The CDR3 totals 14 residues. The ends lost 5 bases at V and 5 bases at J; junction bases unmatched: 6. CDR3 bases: TGCAGTGCTGCCGGACTAGCGGGAGTCGACGAGCAGTACTTC. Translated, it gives CSAAGLAGVDEQYF.

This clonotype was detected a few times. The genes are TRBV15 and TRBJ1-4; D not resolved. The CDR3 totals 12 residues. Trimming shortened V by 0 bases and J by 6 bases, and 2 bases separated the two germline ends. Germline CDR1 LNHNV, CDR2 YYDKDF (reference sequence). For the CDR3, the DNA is TGTGCCACCAGCAGAGACCATGAAAAACTGTTTTTT. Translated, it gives CATSRDHEKLFF.

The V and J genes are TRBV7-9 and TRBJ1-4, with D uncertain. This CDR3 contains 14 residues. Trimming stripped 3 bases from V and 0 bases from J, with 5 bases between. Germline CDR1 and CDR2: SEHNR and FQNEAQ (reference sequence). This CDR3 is CASSFLSTNEKLFF. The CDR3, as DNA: TGTGCCAGCAGCTTTTTATCAACTAATGAAAAACTGTTTTTT.

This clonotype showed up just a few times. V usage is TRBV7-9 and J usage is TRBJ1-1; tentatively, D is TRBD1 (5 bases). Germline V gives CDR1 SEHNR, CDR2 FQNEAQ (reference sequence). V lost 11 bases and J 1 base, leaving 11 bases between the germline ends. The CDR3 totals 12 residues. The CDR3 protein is CAQGGANTEAFF. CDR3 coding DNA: TGTGCCCAGGGCGGGGCGAACACTGAAGCTTTCTTT.

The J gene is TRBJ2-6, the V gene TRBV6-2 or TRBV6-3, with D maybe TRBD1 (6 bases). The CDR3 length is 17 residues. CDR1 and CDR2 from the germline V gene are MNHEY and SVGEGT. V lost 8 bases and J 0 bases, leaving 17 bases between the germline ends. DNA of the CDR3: TGTGCCAGCGCATTACAGGGTTTCCTCTCTGGGGCCAACGTCCTGACTTTC. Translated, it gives CASALQGFLSGANVLTF.

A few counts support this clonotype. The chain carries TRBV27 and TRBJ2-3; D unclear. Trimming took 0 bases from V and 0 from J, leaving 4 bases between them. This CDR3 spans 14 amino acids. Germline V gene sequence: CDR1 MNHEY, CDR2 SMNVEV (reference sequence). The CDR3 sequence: CASSLSDSTDTQYF. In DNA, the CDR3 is TGTGCCAGCAGTTTATCGGATAGCACAGATACGCAGTATTTT.

The DNA of the CDR3 is TGTGCCACCAGCAGAGAGAACGGGGAGCTGTTTTTT. Residues: CATSRENGELFF. The chain recombines TRBV15 with TRBJ2-2; D not resolved. From germline, CDR1 is LNHNV and CDR2 YYDKDF (reference sequence). The CDR3 has 12 amino acids. Trimming pared 0 bases from V and 7 bases from J, leaving 3 bases between.

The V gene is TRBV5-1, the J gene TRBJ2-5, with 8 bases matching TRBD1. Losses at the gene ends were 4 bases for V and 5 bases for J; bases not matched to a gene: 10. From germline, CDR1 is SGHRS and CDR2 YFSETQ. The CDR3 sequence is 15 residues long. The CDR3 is CASSRGGRGHETQYF. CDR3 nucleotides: TGCGCCAGCAGCCGGGGTGGCAGGGGGCACGAGACCCAGTACTTC.

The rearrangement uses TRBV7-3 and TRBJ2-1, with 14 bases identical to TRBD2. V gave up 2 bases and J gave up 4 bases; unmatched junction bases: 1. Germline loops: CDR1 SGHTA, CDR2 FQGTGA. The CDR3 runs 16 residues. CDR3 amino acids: CASSLWTSGRYNEQFF. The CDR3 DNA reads TGTGCCAGCAGCTTATGGACTAGCGGGAGGTACAATGAGCAGTTCTTC.

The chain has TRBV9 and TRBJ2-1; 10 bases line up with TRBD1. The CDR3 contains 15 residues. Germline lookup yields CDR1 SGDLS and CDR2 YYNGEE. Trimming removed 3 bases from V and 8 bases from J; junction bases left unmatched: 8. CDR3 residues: CASSAGQGSGYEQFF. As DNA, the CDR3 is TGTGCCAGCAGCGCGGGACAGGGGAGTGGCTATGAGCAGTTCTTC. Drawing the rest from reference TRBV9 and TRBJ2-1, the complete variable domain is DSGVTQTPKHLITATGQRVTLRCSPRSGDLSVYWYQQSLDQGLQFLIQYYNGEERAKGNILERFSAQQFPDLHSELNLSSLELGDSALYFCASSAGQGSGYEQFFGPGTRLTVL.

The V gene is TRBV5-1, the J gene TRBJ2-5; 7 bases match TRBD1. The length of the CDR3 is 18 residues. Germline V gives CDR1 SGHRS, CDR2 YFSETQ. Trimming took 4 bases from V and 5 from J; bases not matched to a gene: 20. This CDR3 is CASSRAKTTTGILETQYF. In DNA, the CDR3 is TGCGCCAGCAGCCGCGCCAAAACAACGACAGGGATTTTGGAGACCCAGTACTTC.

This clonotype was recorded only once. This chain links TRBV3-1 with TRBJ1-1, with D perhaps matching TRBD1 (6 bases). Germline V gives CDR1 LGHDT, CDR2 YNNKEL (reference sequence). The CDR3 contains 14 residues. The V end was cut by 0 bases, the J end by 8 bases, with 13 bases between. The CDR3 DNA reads TGTGCCAGCAGCCAAGAACGGATGGGACAAGAAGCTTTCTTT. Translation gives CASSQERMGQEAFF.

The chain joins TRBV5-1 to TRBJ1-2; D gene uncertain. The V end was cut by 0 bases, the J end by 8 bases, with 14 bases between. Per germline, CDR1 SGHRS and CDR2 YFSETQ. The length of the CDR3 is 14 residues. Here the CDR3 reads CASSLAEGAYGYTF. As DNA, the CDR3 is TGCGCCAGCAGCTTGGCCGAGGGAGCGTACGGCTACACCTTC.

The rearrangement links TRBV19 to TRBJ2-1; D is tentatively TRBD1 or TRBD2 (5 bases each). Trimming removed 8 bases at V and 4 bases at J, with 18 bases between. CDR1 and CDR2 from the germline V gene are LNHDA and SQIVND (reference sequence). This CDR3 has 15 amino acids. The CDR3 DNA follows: TGTGCCAGTGCCCTCAGGGCGGGCCTATACAATGAGCAGTTCTTC. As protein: CASALRAGLYNEQFF.